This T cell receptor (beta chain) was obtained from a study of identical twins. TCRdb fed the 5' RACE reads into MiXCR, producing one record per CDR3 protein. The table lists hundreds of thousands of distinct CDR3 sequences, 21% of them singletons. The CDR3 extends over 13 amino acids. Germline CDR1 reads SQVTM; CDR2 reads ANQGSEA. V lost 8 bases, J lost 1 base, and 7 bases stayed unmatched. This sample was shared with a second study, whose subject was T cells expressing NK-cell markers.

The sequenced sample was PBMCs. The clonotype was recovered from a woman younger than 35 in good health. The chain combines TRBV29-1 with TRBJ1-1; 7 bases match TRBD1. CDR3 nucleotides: TGCAGCTCTGAGGACAGGACGAACACTGAAGCTTTCTTT. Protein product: CSSEDRTNTEAFF.